Below, one TCR beta chain is given with its context. Its cognate antigen is unknown. This sample was included in a study of cytomegalovirus exposure and HLA in healthy donors. The PCR made use of 60 Vbeta and 13 Jbeta primers. Assay used: immunoSEQ multiplex PCR; TCRdb lists only in-frame clones, some missing. The sample shows 200,000 or so clones, around 83% of them seen only once. Study-wide points: Most subjects had HLA-A and HLA-B alleles reportedly predicted accurately by TCR beta sequences. Earlier analysis found most TCR beta V segments productive about 87% or about 30% of the time.

The receptor was derived from a woman aged 45-65 years in good health and CMV-seropositive. Sequencing used PBMCs.

The CDR3 sequence: CASSSLAGGGKTQYF. The CDR3 nucleotides read TGCGCCAGCAGCTCACTAGCGGGAGGGGGAAAGACCCAGTACTTC. J is TRBJ2-5 and V is TRBV5-1; 13 bases are shared with TRBD2. In germline, CDR1 is SGHRS, CDR2 YFSETQ. J was trimmed by 6 bases and V by 3 bases; bases with no gene match: 5. The CDR3 is 15 residues long.